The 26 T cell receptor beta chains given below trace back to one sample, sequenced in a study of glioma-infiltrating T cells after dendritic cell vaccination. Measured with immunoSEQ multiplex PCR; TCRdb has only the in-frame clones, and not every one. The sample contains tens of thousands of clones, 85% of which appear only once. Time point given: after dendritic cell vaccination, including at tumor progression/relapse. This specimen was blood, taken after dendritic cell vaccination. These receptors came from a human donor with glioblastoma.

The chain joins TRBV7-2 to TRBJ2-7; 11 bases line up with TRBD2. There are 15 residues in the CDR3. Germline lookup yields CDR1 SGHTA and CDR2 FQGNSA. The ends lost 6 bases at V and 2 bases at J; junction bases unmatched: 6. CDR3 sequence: CASSLGSGGAYEQYF. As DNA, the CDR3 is TGTGCCAGCAGTCTCGGTAGCGGGGGGGCCTACGAGCAGTACTTC. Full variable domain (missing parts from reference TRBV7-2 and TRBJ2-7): GAGVSQSPSNKVTEKGKDVELRCDPISGHTALYWYRQSLGQGLEFLIYFQGNSAPDKSGLPSDRFSAERTGGSVSTLTIQRTQQEDSAVYLCASSLGSGGAYEQYFGPGTRLTVT.

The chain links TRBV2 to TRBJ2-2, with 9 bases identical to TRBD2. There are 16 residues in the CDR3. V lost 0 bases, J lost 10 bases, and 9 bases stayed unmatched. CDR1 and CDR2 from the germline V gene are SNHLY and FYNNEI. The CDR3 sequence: CASSEAGEASGEELFF. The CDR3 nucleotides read TGTGCCAGCAGTGAAGCGGGGGAGGCTAGCGGGGAGGAGCTGTTTTTT. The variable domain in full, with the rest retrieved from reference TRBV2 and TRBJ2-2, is EPEVTQTPSHQVTQMGQEVILRCVPISNHLYFYWYRQILGQKVEFLVSFYNNEISEKSEIFDDQFSVERPDGSNFTLKIRSTKLEDSAMYFCASSEAGEASGEELFFGEGSRLTVL.

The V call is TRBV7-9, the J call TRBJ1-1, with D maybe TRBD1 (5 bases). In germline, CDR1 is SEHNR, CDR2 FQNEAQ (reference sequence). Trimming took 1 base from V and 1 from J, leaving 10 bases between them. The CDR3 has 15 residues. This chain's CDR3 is CASSLVVGENTEAFF. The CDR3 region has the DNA TGTGCCAGCAGCTTAGTAGTAGGGGAGAACACTGAAGCTTTCTTT.

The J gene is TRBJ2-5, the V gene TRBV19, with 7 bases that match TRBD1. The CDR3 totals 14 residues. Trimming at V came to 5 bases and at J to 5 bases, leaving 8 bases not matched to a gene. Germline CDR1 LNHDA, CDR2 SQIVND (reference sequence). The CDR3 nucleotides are TGTGCCAGTAGTGGGACAGAACGGAGGGAGACCCAGTACTTC. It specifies CASSGTERRETQYF.

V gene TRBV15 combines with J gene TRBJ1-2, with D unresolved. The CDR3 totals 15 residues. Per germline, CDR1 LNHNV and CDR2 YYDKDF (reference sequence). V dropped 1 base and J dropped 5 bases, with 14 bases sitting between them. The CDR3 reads CATSRALSTSYGYTF. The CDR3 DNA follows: TGTGCCACCAGCAGAGCCCTTTCTACCTCATATGGCTACACCTTC.

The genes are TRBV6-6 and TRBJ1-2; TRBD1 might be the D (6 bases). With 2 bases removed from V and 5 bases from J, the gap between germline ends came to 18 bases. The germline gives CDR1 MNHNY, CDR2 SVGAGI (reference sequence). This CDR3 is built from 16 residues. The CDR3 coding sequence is TGTGCCAGCAGTTACCAGCCCAGGGGATTTGGGTATGGCTACACCTTC. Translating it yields CASSYQPRGFGYGYTF.

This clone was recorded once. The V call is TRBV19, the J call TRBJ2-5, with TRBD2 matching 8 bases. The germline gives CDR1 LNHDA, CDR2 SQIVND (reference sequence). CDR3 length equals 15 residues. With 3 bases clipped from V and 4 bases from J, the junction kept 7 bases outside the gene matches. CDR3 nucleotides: TGTGCCAGTAGTATGGGTAGCGGGGTAGGAGAGACCCAGTACTTC. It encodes CASSMGSGVGETQYF.

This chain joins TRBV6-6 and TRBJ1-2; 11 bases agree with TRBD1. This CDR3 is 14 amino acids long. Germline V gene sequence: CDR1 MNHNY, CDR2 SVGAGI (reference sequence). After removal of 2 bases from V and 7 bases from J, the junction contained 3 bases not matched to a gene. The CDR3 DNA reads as TGTGCCAGCAGTTACGGGACAGGGGGGATTGGCTACACCTTC. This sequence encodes CASSYGTGGIGYTF.

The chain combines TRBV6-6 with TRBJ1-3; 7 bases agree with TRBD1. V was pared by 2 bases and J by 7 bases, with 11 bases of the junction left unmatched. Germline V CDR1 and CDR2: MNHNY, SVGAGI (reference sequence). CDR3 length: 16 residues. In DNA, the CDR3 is TGTGCCAGCAGTTACACATGGACAGGAGCGGGTAACACCATATATTTT. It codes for CASSYTWTGAGNTIYF.

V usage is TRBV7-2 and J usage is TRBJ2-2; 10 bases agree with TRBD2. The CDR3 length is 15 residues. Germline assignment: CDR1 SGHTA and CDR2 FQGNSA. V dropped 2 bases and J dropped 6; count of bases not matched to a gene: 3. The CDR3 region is CASSLRLAGAGELFF. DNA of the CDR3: TGTGCCAGCAGCTTAAGGCTAGCGGGAGCCGGGGAGCTGTTTTTT. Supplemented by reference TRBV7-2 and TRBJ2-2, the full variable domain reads GAGVSQSPSNKVTEKGKDVELRCDPISGHTALYWYRQSLGQGLEFLIYFQGNSAPDKSGLPSDRFSAERTGGSVSTLTIQRTQQEDSAVYLCASSLRLAGAGELFFGEGSRLTVL.

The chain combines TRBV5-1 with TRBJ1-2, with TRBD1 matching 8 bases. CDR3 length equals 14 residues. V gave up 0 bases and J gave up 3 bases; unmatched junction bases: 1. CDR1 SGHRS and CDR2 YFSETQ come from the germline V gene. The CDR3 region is CASSLGQGYYGYTF. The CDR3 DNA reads TGCGCCAGCAGCTTGGGACAGGGGTACTATGGCTACACCTTC.

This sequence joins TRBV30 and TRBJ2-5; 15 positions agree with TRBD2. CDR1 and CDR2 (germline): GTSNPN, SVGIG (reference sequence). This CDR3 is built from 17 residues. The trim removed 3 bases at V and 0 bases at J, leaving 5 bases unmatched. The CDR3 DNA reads TGTGCCTGGAGCCCGGGACTAGCGGGGGGCTACCAAGAGACCCAGTACTTC. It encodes CAWSPGLAGGYQETQYF.

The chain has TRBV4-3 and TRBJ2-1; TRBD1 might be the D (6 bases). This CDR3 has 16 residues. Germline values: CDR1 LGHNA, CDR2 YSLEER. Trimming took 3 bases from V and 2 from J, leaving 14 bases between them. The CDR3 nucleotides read TGCGCCAGCAGCCATTTATCCGACAGGACCTACAATGAGCAGTTCTTC. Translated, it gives CASSHLSDRTYNEQFF.

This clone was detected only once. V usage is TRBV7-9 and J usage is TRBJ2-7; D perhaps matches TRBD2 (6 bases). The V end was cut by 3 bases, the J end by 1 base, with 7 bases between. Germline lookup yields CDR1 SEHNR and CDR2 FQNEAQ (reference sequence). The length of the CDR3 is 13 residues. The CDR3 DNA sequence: TGTGCCAGCAGCTTTGGGGGGTCCTACGAGCAGTACTTC. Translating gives CASSFGGSYEQYF.

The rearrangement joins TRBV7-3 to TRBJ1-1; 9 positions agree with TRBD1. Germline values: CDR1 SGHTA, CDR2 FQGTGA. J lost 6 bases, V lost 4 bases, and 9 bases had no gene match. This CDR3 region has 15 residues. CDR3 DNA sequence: TGTGCCAGCAGCTCCCGGGACAGGGTGGGGGCTGAAGCTTTCTTT. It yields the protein CASSSRDRVGAEAFF. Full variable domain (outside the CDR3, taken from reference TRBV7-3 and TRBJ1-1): GAGVSQTPSNKVTEKGKYVELRCDPISGHTALYWYRQSLGQGPEFLIYFQGTGAADDSGLPNDRFFAVRPEGSVSTLKIQRTERGDSAVYLCASSSRDRVGAEAFFGQGTRLTVV.

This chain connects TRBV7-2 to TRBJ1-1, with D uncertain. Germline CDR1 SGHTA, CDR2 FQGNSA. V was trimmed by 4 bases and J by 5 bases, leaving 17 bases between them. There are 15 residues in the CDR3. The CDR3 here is CASSSRGFSVTEAFF. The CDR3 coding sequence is TGTGCCAGCAGCTCTCGGGGTTTTTCAGTAACTGAAGCTTTCTTT.

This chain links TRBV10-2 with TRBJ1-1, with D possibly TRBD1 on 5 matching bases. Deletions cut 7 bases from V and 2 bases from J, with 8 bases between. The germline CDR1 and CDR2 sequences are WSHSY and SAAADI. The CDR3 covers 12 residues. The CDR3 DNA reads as TGCGCCAGCACCGGGACTAACACTGAAGCTTTCTTT. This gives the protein CASTGTNTEAFF.

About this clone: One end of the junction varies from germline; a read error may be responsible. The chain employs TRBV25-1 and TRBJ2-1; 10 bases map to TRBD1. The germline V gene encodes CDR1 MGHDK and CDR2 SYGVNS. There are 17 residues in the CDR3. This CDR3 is CASSEYFRDRGSNVQFF. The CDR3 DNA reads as TGTGCCAGCAGTGAATATTTTAGGGACAGGGGTTCCAATGTGCAGTTCTTC.

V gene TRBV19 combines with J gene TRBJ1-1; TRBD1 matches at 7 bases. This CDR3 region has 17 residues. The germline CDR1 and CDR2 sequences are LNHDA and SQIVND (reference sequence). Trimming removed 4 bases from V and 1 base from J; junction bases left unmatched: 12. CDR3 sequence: CASSRRKGASGNTEAFF. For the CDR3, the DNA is TGTGCCAGTAGTAGGAGAAAGGGGGCTAGTGGGAACACTGAAGCTTTCTTT.

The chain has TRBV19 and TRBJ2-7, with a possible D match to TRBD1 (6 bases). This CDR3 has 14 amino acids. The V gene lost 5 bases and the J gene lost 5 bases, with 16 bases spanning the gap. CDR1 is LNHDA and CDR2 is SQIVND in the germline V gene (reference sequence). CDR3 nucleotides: TGTGCCAGTAGTCCCACAGGGAAGGGCGACGAGCAGTACTTC. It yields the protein CASSPTGKGDEQYF.

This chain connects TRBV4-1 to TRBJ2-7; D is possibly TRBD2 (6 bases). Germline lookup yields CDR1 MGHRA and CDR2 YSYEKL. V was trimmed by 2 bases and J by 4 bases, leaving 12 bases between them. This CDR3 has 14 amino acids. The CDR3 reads CASSQPRDSYEQYF. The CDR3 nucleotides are TGCGCCAGCAGCCAACCCAGGGACTCGTACGAGCAGTACTTC.

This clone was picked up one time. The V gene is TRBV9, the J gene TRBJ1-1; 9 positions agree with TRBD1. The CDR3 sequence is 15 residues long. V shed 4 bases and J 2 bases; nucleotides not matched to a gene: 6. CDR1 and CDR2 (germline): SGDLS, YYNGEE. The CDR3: CASSWGQGGNTEAFF. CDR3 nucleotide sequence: TGTGCCAGCAGCTGGGGACAGGGTGGTAACACTGAAGCTTTCTTT.

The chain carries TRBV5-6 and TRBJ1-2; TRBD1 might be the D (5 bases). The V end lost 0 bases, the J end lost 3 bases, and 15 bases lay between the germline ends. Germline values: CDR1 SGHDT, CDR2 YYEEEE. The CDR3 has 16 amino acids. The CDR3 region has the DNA TGTGCCAGCAGCTTGGCCCCCCCACGGGACTACTATGGCTACACCTTC. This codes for CASSLAPPRDYYGYTF.

In DNA form, the CDR3 reads TGTGCCAGCAGTGACATCCCCGGACTAGCGGGAAACGAGCAGTACTTC. Protein sequence: CASSDIPGLAGNEQYF. The chain has TRBV6-1 and TRBJ2-7; TRBD2 matches at 12 bases. This CDR3 comprises 16 residues. J lost 5 bases, V lost 3 bases, and 8 bases had no gene match. CDR1 and CDR2 from the germline V gene are MNHNS and SASEGT.

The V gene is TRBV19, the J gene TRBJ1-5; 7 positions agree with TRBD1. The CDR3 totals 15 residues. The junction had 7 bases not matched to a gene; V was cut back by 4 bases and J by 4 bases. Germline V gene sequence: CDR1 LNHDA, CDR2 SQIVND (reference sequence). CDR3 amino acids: CASSKEGAVNQPQHF. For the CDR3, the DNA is TGTGCCAGTAGTAAGGAGGGGGCGGTTAATCAGCCCCAGCATTTT.

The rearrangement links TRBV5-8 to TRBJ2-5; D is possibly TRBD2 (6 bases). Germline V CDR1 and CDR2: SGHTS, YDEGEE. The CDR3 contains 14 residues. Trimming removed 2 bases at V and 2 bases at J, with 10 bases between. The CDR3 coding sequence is TGTGCCAGCAGCTTACCCAGCGGGCAAGAGACCCAGTACTTC. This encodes CASSLPSGQETQYF.